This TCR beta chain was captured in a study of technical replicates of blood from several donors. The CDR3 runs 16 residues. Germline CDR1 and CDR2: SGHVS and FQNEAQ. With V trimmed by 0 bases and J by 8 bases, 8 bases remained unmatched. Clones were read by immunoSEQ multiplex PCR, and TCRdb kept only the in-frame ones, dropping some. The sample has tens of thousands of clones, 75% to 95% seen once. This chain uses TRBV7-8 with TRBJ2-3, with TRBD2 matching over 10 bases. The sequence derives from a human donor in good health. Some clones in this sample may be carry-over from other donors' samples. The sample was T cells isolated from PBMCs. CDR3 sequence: CASSLASGRAFGTQYF. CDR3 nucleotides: TGTGCCAGCAGCTTAGCCAGCGGGAGGGCCTTTGGTACGCAGTATTTT.